This T cell receptor beta chain is from a study of vaccination and CD4 T cells after COVID-19. Study-level information: Each participant underwent a two-dose regimen of either the BNT162b2 or the mRNA-1273 vaccine.

Sequenced with the Oncomine TCR Beta short-read assay was DNA taken from cultured CD4+ T cells. TCRdb analysed the PCR reads with MiXCR anew, one entry per CDR3 protein. The table has approximately 12,000 distinct CDR3 sequences, around half seen once; the top ten hold under 40%. Germline V gene lookup returns CDR1 SQVTM and CDR2 ANQGSEA. Trimming took off 4 bases at V and 5 bases at J, with 11 bases between the two ends. This CDR3 is 12 amino acids long. Of note for this clonotype: Its antigen remains unknown.

Treatment specified: approximately 9-day PBMC culture with coronavirus spike peptide pools or control peptides (ViraFEST assay). What was sequenced was CD4+ T cells from blood, cultured in vitro. V is TRBV29-1 and J is TRBJ2-5, with D uncertain. This receptor was obtained from a human donor who had recovered from COVID-19. The CDR3 reads CSVAGIEETQYF. CDR3 nucleotides: TGCAGCGTTGCCGGTATTGAGGAGACCCAGTACTTC.